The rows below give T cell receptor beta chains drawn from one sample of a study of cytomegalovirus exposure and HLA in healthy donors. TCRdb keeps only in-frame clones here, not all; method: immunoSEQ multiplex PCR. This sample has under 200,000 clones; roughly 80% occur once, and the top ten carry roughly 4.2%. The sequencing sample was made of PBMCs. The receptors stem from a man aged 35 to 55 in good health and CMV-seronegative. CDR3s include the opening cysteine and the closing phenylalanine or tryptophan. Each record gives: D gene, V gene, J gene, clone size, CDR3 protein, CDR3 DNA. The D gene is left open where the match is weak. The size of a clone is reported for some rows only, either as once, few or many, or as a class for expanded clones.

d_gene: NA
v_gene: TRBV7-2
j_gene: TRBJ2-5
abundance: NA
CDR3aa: CASSLAAGVKETQYF
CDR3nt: TGTGCCAGCAGCTTAGCGGCCGGGGTCAAAGAGACCCAGTACTTC

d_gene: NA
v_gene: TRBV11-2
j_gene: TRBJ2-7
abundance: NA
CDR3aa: CASSLGGYRDEQYF
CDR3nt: TGTGCCAGCAGCTTAGGAGGGTACAGGGACGAGCAGTACTTC

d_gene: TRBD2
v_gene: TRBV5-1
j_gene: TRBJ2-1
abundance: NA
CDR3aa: CASSKRGETYNEQFF
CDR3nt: TGCGCCAGCAGCAAGCGGGGGGAGACCTACAATGAGCAGTTCTTC

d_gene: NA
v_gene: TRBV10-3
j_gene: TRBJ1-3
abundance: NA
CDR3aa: CAISSLSSGNTIYF
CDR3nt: TGTGCCATCAGTAGCCTCTCCTCTGGAAACACCATATATTTT

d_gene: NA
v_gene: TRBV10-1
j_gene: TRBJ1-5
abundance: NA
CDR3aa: CASSDSFQVCDQPQHF
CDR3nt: TGCGCCAGCAGTGACTCTTTTCAGGTCTGCGATCAGCCCCAGCATTTT

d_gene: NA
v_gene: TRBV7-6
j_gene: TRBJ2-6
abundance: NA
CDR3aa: CASSLEQGSSGANVLTF
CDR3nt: TGTGCCAGCAGCTTAGAACAGGGTTCCTCTGGGGCCAACGTCCTGACTTTC

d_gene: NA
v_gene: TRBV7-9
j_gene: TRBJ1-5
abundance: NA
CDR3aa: CASSLQGNQPQHF
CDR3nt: TGTGCCAGCAGCTTACAGGGGAATCAGCCCCAGCATTTT

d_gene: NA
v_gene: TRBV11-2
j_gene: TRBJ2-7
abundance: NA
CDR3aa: CASSLLRGNEQYF
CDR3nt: TGTGCCAGCAGCCTATTGAGAGGAAACGAGCAGTACTTC

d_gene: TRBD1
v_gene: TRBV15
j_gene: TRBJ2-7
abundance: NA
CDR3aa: CATREGQGLSYEQYF
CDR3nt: TGTGCCACCAGGGAGGGACAGGGCCTTTCCTACGAGCAGTACTTC

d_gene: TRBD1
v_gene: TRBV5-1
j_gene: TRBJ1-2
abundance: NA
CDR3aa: CASSLRDRNYGYTF
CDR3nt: TGCGCCAGCAGCTTGAGGGACAGAAACTATGGCTACACCTTC

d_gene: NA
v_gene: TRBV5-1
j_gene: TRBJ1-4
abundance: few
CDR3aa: CASSLNRRVNEKLFF
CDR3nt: TGCGCCAGCAGCTTGAATCGCAGGGTGAATGAAAAACTGTTTTTT